This T cell receptor (beta chain) stems from a study of lymphopenia after photon versus proton radiotherapy. Unmatched junction bases numbered 5, after V lost 2 bases and J lost 3 bases. The CDR3 sequence is 15 residues long. The V gene's germline CDR1 is MNHEY and CDR2 SVGAGI. Repertoires were generated with immunoSEQ multiplex PCR, while TCRdb's copy carries only in-frame clones and drops some. Seen here are around 18,000 clones, about 79% observed once, and the top ten hold about 20%. This TCR was recovered from a man in his 70s with pancreatic cancer. The chain has TRBV6-5 and TRBJ2-3, with TRBD2 identical over 7 bases. The input for sequencing was peripheral blood, taken from a patient treated with proton-based radiotherapy. The CDR3 nucleotides read TGTGCCAGCAGTTACGGGGAGGGAAGGACAGATACGCAGTATTTT. Residues: CASSYGEGRTDTQYF.